Presented here are 17 T cell receptor beta chains from one specimen sequenced in a study of blood T cell repertoires in COVID-19. TCRdb's table, derived via immunoSEQ multiplex PCR, lists solely in-frame clones and lacks some. The data show a few hundred thousand clones, with roughly 89% seen just once and 1.9% held by the top ten. The sequencing sample was made of PBMCs or T cells enriched from blood (not recorded which). The origin of the receptors is a woman in her sixties or seventies who had recovered from COVID-19.

This chain uses TRBV5-6 with TRBJ2-4; the D gene is possibly TRBD1 (7 bases). This CDR3 contains 13 residues. Trimming stripped 2 bases from V and 8 bases from J, with 11 bases between. Germline lookup yields CDR1 SGHDT and CDR2 YYEEEE. CDR3 protein: CASSFTGEDIQYF. The CDR3 DNA reads as TGTGCCAGCAGCTTTACAGGGGAGGACATTCAGTACTTC.

V gene TRBV11-1 combines with J gene TRBJ2-5; D is perhaps TRBD2 (6 bases). V lost 5 bases and J 5 bases, leaving 18 bases between the germline ends. This CDR3 has 15 residues. The V gene's germline CDR1 is SGHAT and CDR2 FQDESV (reference sequence). CDR3 sequence: CASSHPGESIETQYF. For the CDR3, the DNA is TGTGCCAGCAGCCACCCGGGGGAGTCCATCGAGACCCAGTACTTC.

The chain links TRBV11-2 to TRBJ2-5; D is perhaps TRBD1 (5 bases). Deletions cut 4 bases from V and 5 bases from J, with 14 bases between. The CDR3 is 14 amino acids. Germline CDR1 SGHAT, CDR2 FQNNGV. The CDR3 DNA is TGTGCCAGCAGCTCGACTCAGGGTTGGGAGACCCAGTACTTC. Amino acid sequence: CASSSTQGWETQYF.

V and J are TRBV7-9 and TRBJ2-2, with 7 positions matching TRBD2. CDR3 size: 17 residues. CDR1 and CDR2 (germline): SEHNR, FQNEAQ (reference sequence). Trimming at V came to 5 bases and at J to 0 bases, leaving 9 bases not matched to a gene. CDR3 in DNA: TGTGCCAGCAGCCCCGGGTGGCTAGCGGCGAACACCGGGGAGCTGTTTTTT. Its protein is CASSPGWLAANTGELFF.

The chain combines TRBV28 with TRBJ1-1; TRBD1 matches 7 bases. Germline loops: CDR1 MDHEN, CDR2 SYDVKM. V lost 6 bases, J lost 4 bases, and 11 bases stayed unmatched. The CDR3 extends over 15 amino acids. CDR3 residues: CASRPRGAGGTEAFF. CDR3 nucleotide sequence: TGTGCCAGCAGACCCAGGGGGGCGGGTGGCACTGAAGCTTTCTTT.

The chain couples TRBV30 to TRBJ2-7, with D possibly TRBD1 on 5 matching bases. The germline V gene encodes CDR1 GTSNPN and CDR2 SVGIG (reference sequence). The CDR3 is 15 amino acids. Trimming removed 2 bases at V and 3 bases at J, with 17 bases between. The CDR3 nucleotides are TGTGCCTGGAGTCCCCCAGGGAAGAAGGACTACGAGCAGTACTTC. Protein: CAWSPPGKKDYEQYF.

The chain is built from TRBV4-1 and TRBJ1-2; 9 bases are shared with TRBD1. This CDR3 is built from 13 residues. The germline gives CDR1 MGHRA, CDR2 YSYEKL. Trimming took 6 bases from V and 6 from J; bases not matched to a gene: 5. CDR3 nucleotide sequence: TGCGCCAGCAGTTCAACAGGGGGCGATGGCTACACCTTC. Translating it yields CASSSTGGDGYTF.

The chain links TRBV5-4 to TRBJ1-1; a possible D gene is TRBD1 (6 bases). V lost 4 bases and J 4 bases, leaving 26 bases between the germline ends. Germline CDR1 reads SGHNT; CDR2 reads YYREEE (reference sequence). The CDR3 covers 18 residues. The CDR3 loop is CASSIGGGGAFYLTEAFF. The CDR3 coding sequence is TGTGCCAGCAGCATTGGTGGCGGGGGCGCGTTTTATCTCACTGAAGCTTTCTTT. The whole variable domain, filled in from reference TRBV5-4 and TRBJ1-1, reads ETGVTQSPTHLIKTRGQQVTLRCSSQSGHNTVSWYQQALGQGPQFIFQYYREEENGRGNFPPRFSGLQFPNYSSELNVNALELDDSALYLCASSIGGGGAFYLTEAFFGQGTRLTVV.

The chain employs TRBV11-2 and TRBJ2-1, with 8 bases identical to TRBD2. The CDR3 runs 15 residues. The germline V gene encodes CDR1 SGHAT and CDR2 FQNNGV. The junction had 7 bases not matched to a gene; V was cut back by 4 bases and J by 5 bases. In DNA form, the CDR3 reads TGTGCCAGCAGCTCAATAGCGGGGAGGAACAATGAGCAGTTCTTC. Protein: CASSSIAGRNNEQFF.

This chain uses TRBV12-3 or TRBV12-4 with TRBJ1-2; perhaps TRBD1 as D (5 bases). The CDR3 is 13 residues long. The V gene lost 2 bases and the J gene lost 8 bases, with 12 bases spanning the gap. CDR3 region: CASSLLGGQGYTF. In DNA form, the CDR3 reads TGTGCCAGCAGTTTATTGGGGGGTCAGGGCTACACCTTC.

V gene TRBV5-6 combines with J gene TRBJ2-3; 8 bases map to TRBD2. CDR1 is SGHDT and CDR2 is YYEEEE in the germline V gene. With 0 bases clipped from V and 5 bases from J, the junction kept 8 bases outside the gene matches. The CDR3 is 16 residues long. This CDR3 reads CASSLDSGSFVDTQYF. In nucleotides, the CDR3 is TGTGCCAGCAGCTTGGACAGCGGGAGTTTTGTAGATACGCAGTATTTT. Filled out from reference TRBV5-6 and TRBJ2-3, the complete variable domain reads DAGVTQSPTHLIKTRGQQVTLRCSPKSGHDTVSWYQQALGQGPQFIFQYYEEEERQRGNFPDRFSGHQFPNYSSELNVNALLLGDSALYLCASSLDSGSFVDTQYFGPGTRLTVL.

The rearrangement uses TRBV19 and TRBJ2-7, with D possibly being TRBD2 (6 bases). There are 15 residues in the CDR3. Germline loops: CDR1 LNHDA, CDR2 SQIVND (reference sequence). The V end lost 3 bases, the J end lost 7 bases, and 19 bases lay between the germline ends. In DNA form, the CDR3 reads TGTGCCAGTAGTATTTATTGGGGGGAGTCGAGGGAGCAGTACTTC. This translates into CASSIYWGESREQYF.

This clone has just one count. This chain links TRBV5-4 with TRBJ2-1, with D maybe TRBD2 (6 bases). This CDR3 contains 15 residues. The germline V gene has CDR1 SGHNT and CDR2 YYREEE (reference sequence). V lost 6 bases to trimming and J lost 2 bases, with 15 bases between them. The CDR3 sequence is CASMPGLSTYNEQFF. The CDR3 DNA is TGTGCCAGCATGCCGGGACTGTCCACCTACAATGAGCAGTTCTTC.

The chain couples TRBV7-2 to TRBJ1-2, with D maybe TRBD1 (5 bases). Between the trimmed V and J ends, which lost 7 bases and 1 base, there was a span of 19 bases. Germline assignment: CDR1 SGHTA and CDR2 FQGNSA. The CDR3 covers 16 residues. In nucleotides, the CDR3 is TGTGCCAGCACCTGGTCACGGGAGGGGTATAACTATGGCTACACCTTC. The encoded protein is CASTWSREGYNYGYTF. The variable domain in full, completed from reference TRBV7-2 and TRBJ1-2, reads GAGVSQSPSNKVTEKGKDVELRCDPISGHTALYWYRQSLGQGLEFLIYFQGNSAPDKSGLPSDRFSAERTGGSVSTLTIQRTQQEDSAVYLCASTWSREGYNYGYTFGSGTRLTVV.

The genes are TRBV7-8 and TRBJ1-5, with 7 bases matching TRBD1. Germline V gives CDR1 SGHVS, CDR2 FQNEAQ. The CDR3 runs to 15 residues. J gave up 7 bases and V 6 bases, and 12 bases lay outside the gene matches. In DNA form, the CDR3 reads TGTGCCAGCAGTGCTCAGACAGGGCACGGGCAGCCCCAGCATTTT. Its protein is CASSAQTGHGQPQHF.

In this sample, this clone turned up once. This chain connects TRBV13 to TRBJ2-5; TRBD2 matches 8 bases. J lost 5 bases, V lost 5 bases, and 19 bases had no gene match. The CDR3 is made up of 18 amino acids. Germline CDR1 is PRHDT and CDR2 is FYEKMQ (reference sequence). The CDR3 DNA sequence: TGTGCCAGCAGCCGTAAGCGACGAACTAGCGGTATTTCGGAGACCCAGTACTTC. It yields the protein CASSRKRRTSGISETQYF.

This clone has a count of ten or more. The rearrangement links TRBV24-1 to TRBJ2-1; 7 nucleotides match TRBD1. V was clipped by 4 bases and J by 9 bases; unmatched bases: 11. This CDR3 is 15 amino acids long. CDR1 is KGHDR, CDR2 SFDVKD, per germline. CDR3 nucleotides: TGTGCCACCAGTGACGGTAACAGGGGTCTCACTGAGCAGTTCTTC. Amino acids: CATSDGNRGLTEQFF.